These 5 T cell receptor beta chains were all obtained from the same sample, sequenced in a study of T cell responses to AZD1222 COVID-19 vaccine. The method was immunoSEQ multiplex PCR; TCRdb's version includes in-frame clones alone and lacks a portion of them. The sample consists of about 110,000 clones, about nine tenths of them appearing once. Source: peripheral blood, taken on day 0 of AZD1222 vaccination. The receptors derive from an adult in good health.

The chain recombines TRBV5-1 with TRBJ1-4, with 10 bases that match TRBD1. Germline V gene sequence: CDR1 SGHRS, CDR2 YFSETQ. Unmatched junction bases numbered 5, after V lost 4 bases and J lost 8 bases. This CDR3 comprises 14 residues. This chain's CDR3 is CASSGGQGGEKLFF. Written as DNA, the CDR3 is TGCGCCAGCAGCGGCGGACAGGGGGGCGAAAAACTGTTTTTT. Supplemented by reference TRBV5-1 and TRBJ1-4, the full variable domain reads KAGVTQTPRYLIKTRGQQVTLSCSPISGHRSVSWYQQTPGQGLQFLFEYFSETQRNKGNFPGRFSGRQFSNSRSEMNVSTLELGDSALYLCASSGGQGGEKLFFGSGTQLSVL.

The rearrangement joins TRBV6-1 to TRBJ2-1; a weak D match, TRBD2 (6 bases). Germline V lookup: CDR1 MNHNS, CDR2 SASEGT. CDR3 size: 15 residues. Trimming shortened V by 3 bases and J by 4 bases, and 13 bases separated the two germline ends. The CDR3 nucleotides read TGTGCCAGCAGTGATCGGCGGGGCTCATACAATGAGCAGTTCTTC. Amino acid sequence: CASSDRRGSYNEQFF.

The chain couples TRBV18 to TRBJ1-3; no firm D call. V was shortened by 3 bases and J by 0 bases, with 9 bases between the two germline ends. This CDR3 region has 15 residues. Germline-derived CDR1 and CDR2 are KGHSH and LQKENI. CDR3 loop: CASSPDGFSGNTIYF. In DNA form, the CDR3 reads TGTGCCAGCTCACCGGACGGCTTCTCTGGAAACACCATATATTTT.

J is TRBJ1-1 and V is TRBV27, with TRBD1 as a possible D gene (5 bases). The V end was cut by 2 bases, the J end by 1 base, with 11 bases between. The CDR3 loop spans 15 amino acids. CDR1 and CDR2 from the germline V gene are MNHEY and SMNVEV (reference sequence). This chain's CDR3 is CASSLLGGANTEAFF. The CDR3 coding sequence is TGTGCCAGCAGTTTACTCGGAGGGGCGAACACTGAAGCTTTCTTT.

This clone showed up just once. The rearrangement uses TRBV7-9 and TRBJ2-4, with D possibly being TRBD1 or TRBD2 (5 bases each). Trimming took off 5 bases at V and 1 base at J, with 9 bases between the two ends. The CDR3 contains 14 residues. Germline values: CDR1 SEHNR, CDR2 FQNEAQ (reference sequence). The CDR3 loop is CASSGGFAKNIQYF. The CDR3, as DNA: TGTGCCAGCAGCGGGGGATTTGCCAAAAACATTCAGTACTTC.